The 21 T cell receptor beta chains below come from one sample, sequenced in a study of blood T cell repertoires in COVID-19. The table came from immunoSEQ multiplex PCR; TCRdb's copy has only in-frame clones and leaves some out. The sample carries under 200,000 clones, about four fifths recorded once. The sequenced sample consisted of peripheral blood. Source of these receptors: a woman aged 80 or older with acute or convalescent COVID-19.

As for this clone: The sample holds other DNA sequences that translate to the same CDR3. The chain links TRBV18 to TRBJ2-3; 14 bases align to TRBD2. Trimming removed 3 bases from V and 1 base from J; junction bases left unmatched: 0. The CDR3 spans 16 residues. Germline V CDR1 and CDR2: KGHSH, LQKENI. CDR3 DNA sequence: TGTGCCAGCTCACCGGGACTAGCGGGGGGCACAGATACGCAGTATTTT. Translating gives CASSPGLAGGTDTQYF.

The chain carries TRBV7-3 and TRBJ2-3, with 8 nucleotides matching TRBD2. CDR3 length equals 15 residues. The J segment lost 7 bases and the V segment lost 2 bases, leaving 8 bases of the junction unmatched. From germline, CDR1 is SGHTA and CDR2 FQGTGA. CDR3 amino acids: CASSLAERGLYTQYF. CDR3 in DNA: TGTGCCAGCAGCTTAGCAGAGCGGGGGCTGTATACGCAGTATTTT.

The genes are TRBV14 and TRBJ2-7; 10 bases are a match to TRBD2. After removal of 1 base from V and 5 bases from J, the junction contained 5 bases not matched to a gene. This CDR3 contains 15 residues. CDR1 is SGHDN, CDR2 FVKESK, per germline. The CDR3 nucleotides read TGTGCCAGCAGCCAAGGTCGGACTAGCGGCCACGAGCAGTACTTC. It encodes CASSQGRTSGHEQYF.

This CDR3 reads CASHRAGGAGTQYF. The CDR3 bases are TGTGCCAGCCACCGGGCGGGGGGGGCGGGGACCCAGTACTTC. The chain joins TRBV3-1 (or the pseudogene TRBV3-2) to TRBJ2-5, with 9 bases matching TRBD2. The germline V gene has CDR1 LGHDT and CDR2 YNNKEL (reference sequence). Trimming took 8 bases from V and 7 from J; bases not matched to a gene: 11. This CDR3 comprises 14 residues.

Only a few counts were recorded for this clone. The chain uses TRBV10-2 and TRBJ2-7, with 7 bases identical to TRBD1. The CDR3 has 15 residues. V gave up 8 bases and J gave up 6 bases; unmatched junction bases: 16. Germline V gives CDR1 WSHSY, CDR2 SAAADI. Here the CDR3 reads CASSLLTGLRGEQYF. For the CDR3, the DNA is TGCGCCAGCTCCCTACTGACAGGGCTTAGAGGCGAGCAGTACTTC.

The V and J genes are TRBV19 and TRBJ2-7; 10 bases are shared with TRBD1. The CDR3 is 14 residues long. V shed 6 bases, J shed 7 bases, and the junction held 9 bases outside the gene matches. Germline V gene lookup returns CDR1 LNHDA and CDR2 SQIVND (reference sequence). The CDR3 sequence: CASSDRGRFQEQYF. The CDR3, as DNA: TGTGCCAGTAGCGACAGGGGGCGCTTTCAAGAGCAGTACTTC.

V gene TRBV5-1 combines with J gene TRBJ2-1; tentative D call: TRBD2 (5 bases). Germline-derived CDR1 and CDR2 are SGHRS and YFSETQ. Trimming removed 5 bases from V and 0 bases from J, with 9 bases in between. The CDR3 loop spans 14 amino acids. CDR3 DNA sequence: TGCGCCAGCAGGTCCGGGGTCTCCTACAATGAGCAGTTCTTC. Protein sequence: CASRSGVSYNEQFF.

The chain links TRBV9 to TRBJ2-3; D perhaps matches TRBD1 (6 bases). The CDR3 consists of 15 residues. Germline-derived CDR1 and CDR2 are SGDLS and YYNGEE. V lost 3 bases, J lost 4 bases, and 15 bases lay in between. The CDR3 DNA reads TGTGCCAGCAGCGCCCAACAGGGATGGTCAGATACGCAGTATTTT. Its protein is CASSAQQGWSDTQYF.

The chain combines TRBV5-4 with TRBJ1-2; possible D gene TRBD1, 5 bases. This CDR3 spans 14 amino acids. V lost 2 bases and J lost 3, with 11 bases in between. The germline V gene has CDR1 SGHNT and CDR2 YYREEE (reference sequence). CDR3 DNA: TGTGCCAGCAGCTTTGAGCAGGGTGACTATGGCTACACCTTC. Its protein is CASSFEQGDYGYTF.

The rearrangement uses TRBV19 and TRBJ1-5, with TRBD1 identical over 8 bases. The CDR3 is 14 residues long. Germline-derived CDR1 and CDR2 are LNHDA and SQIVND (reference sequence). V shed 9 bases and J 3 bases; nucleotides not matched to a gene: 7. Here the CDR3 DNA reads TGTGCCAGCGGGGTGGACAGGGCCAATCAGCCCCAGCATTTT. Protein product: CASGVDRANQPQHF. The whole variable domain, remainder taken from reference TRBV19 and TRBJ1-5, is DGGITQSPKYLFRKEGQNVTLSCEQNLNHDAMYWYRQDPGQGLRLIYYSQIVNDFQKGDIAEGYSVSREKKESFPLTVTSAQKNPTAFYLCASGVDRANQPQHFGDGTRLSIL.

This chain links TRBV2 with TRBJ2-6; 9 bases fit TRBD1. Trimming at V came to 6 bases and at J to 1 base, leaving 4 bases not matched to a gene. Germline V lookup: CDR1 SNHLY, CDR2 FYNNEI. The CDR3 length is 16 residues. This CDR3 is CASSRQGVSGANVLTF. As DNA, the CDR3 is TGTGCCAGCAGCCGACAGGGGGTATCTGGGGCCAACGTCCTGACTTTC.

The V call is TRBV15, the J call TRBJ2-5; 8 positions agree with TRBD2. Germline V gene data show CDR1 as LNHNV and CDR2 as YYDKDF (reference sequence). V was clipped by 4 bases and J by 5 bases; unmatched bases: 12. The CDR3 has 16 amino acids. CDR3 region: CATSKSGTSFLETQYF. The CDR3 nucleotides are TGTGCCACCAGCAAATCCGGGACTAGTTTTCTGGAGACCCAGTACTTC.

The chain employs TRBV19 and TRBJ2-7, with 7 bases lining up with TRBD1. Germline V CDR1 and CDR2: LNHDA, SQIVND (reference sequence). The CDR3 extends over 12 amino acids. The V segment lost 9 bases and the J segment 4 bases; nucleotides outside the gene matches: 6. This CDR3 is CASLGQNYEQYF. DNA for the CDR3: TGTGCCAGCCTGGGACAGAATTACGAGCAGTACTTC.

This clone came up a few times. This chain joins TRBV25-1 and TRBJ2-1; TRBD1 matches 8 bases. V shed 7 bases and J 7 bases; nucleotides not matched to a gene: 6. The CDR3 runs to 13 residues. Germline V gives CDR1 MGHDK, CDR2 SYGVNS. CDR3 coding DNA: TGTGCCAGCACTACAGGGGGGAGGAATGAGCAGTTCTTC. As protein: CASTTGGRNEQFF.

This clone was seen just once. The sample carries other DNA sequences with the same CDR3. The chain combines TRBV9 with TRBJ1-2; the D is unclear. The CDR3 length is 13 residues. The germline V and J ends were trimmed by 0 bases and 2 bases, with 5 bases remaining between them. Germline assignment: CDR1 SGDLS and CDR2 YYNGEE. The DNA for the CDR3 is TGTGCCAGCAGCGTAGCCGGGAACTATGGCTACACCTTC. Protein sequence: CASSVAGNYGYTF.

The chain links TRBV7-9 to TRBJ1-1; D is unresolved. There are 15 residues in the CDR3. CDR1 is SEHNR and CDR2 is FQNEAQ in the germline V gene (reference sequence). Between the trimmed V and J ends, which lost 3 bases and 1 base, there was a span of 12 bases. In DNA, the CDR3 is TGTGCCAGCAGCTTCCGAAGCACTAGGAACACTGAAGCTTTCTTT. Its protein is CASSFRSTRNTEAFF.

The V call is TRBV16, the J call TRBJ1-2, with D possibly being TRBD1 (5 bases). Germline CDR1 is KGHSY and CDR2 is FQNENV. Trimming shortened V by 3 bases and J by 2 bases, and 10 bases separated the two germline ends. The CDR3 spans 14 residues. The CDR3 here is CASSHDRNNYGYTF. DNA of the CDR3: TGTGCCAGCAGCCACGACAGAAACAACTATGGCTACACCTTC.

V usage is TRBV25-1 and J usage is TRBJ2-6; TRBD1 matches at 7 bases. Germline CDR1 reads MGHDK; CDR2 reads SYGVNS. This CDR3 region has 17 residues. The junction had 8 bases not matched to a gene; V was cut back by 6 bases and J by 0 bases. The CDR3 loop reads CASSLRDSHSGANVLTF. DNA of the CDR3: TGTGCCAGCAGCCTCCGGGACAGTCACTCTGGGGCCAACGTCCTGACTTTC.

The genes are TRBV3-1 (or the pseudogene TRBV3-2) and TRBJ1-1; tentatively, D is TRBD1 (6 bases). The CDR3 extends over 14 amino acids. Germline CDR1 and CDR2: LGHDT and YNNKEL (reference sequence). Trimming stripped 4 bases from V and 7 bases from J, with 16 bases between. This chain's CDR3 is CASSPNNREGEAFF. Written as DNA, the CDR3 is TGTGCCAGCAGCCCTAACAACAGGGAAGGTGAAGCTTTCTTT.

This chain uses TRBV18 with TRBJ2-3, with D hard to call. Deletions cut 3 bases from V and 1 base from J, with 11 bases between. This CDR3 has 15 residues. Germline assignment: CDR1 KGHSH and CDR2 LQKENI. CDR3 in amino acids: CASSPIVSRTDTQYF. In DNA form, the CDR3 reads TGTGCCAGCTCACCTATAGTTAGTCGCACAGATACGCAGTATTTT.

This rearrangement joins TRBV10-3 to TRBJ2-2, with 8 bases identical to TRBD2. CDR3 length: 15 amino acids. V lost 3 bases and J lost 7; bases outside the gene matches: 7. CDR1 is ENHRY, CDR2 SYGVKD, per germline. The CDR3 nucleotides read TGTGCCATCAGTGAATCGCGGGGGGCGGACGGGGAGCTGTTTTTT. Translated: CAISESRGADGELFF.